This TCR beta chain was recorded in a study of blood T cells in healthy people across ages. Study-wide background: Template switching picked up about one barcoded beta molecule for each two T cells.

Through a sample-barcoded 5' primer and a J-beta primer mix, a second PCR was run for roughly 6 to 12 cycles. One entry per CDR3 protein results from TCRdb running MiXCR on the 5' RACE reads. In the table there are 450,000 to 700,000 distinct CDR3 sequences, 25% to 30% of which are singletons. Losses at the gene ends were 5 bases for V and 11 bases for J; bases not matched to a gene: 12. This CDR3 contains 14 residues. Sequencing was done on a sample of blood. The rearrangement links TRBV12-3 or TRBV12-4 to TRBJ2-5, with 9 bases identical to TRBD1. This clonotype was sampled from a woman in her sixties or seventies in good health. The CDR3 coding sequence is TGTGCCAGCAGTGCCTCTCCGGGACAGGGTCCGCAGTACTTC. Amino acids: CASSASPGQGPQYF.